The 9 T cell receptor beta chains in this list originate from one sample, sequenced in a study of identical twins. TCRdb re-analysed the 5' RACE reads in MiXCR, keeping a single row per CDR3 protein. The table records approximately 500,000 distinct CDR3 sequences, roughly a quarter of them present only once. The sample was also linked to a second study, of T cells expressing NK-cell markers.

The sample comprised CD4+ T cells sorted from blood. These receptors originate from a woman aged 18 to 35 in good health.

This clonotype has a handful of counts. The V gene is TRBV11-2, the J gene TRBJ2-2; D unresolved. The CDR3 has 16 residues. The germline V and J ends were trimmed by 1 base and 1 base, with 10 bases remaining between them. CDR1 and CDR2 (germline): SGHAT, FQNNGV. The CDR3 coding sequence is TGTGCCAGCAGCTTAGGGGCGCCCCTGAACACCGGGGAGCTGTTTTTT. Protein: CASSLGAPLNTGELFF.

The V and J genes are TRBV12-3 or TRBV12-4 and TRBJ1-1; D is perhaps TRBD1 (5 bases). Trimming took off 4 bases at V and 4 bases at J, with 16 bases between the two ends. The CDR3 is made up of 15 amino acids. CDR3 sequence: CASSSRTRIGTEAFF. CDR3 bases: TGTGCCAGCAGTTCACGGACAAGAATTGGCACTGAAGCTTTCTTT.

This rearrangement joins TRBV12-3 or TRBV12-4 to TRBJ2-1; the D call may be TRBD1 or TRBD2 (5 bases each). Trimming removed 4 bases from V and 9 bases from J, with 13 bases in between. The CDR3 contains 13 residues. In DNA, the CDR3 is TGTGCCAGCAGTTATGGGGGTGGGGCTGAGCAGTTCTTC. As protein: CASSYGGGAEQFF.

This clonotype was detected a few times. The chain carries TRBV7-9 and TRBJ2-2; D remains unclear. Germline assignment: CDR1 SEHNR and CDR2 FQNEAQ (reference sequence). The CDR3 spans 15 residues. V was cut by 2 bases and J by 2 bases, with 9 bases left in between. CDR3 protein: CASSLRDTNTGELFF. The CDR3 nucleotides read TGTGCCAGCAGCTTACGAGACACTAACACCGGGGAGCTGTTTTTT. Supplemented by reference TRBV7-9 and TRBJ2-2, the full variable domain reads DTGVSQNPRHKITKRGQNVTFRCDPISEHNRLYWYRQTLGQGPEFLTYFQNEAQLEKSRLLSDRFSAERPKGSFSTLEIQRTEQGDSAMYLCASSLRDTNTGELFFGEGSRLTVL.

The CDR3 loop is CSAKEGAGELFF. CDR3 sequence (DNA): TGCAGTGCTAAGGAGGGGGCCGGGGAGCTGTTTTTT. The V and J genes are TRBV20-1 and TRBJ2-2, with D possibly being TRBD1 or TRBD2 (6 bases each). V lost 4 bases to trimming and J lost 6 bases, with 9 bases between them. Germline CDR1 is DFQATT and CDR2 is SNEGSKA (reference sequence). The CDR3 runs 12 residues.

The chain employs TRBV12-3 or TRBV12-4 and TRBJ1-2; D may be TRBD1 (6 bases). V gave up 4 bases and J gave up 4 bases, with 13 bases separating them. CDR3 length: 14 amino acids. The CDR3 DNA follows: TGTGCCAGCAGTTCCAGGGGAAGTAGCTATGGCTACACCTTC. Residues: CASSSRGSSYGYTF.

The rearrangement joins TRBV3-1 to TRBJ1-3; D is undetermined. The germline V gene has CDR1 LGHDT and CDR2 YNNKEL (reference sequence). This CDR3 is built from 12 residues. With 7 bases removed from V and 7 bases from J, the gap between germline ends came to 11 bases. The CDR3 is CASTRSGNTIYF. In nucleotides, the CDR3 is TGTGCCAGCACCCGCAGTGGGAACACCATATATTTT.

This chain links TRBV20-1 with TRBJ2-1; 14 bases are shared with TRBD2. This CDR3 is built from 15 residues. Germline V gene data show CDR1 as DFQATT and CDR2 as SNEGSKA (reference sequence). The V and J ends lost 4 bases and 8 bases, in that order; junction bases with no gene match: 7. The DNA of the CDR3 is TGCAGTGCTATTACGGGACTAGCGGGAGTCTATGAGCAGTTCTTC. Its protein product is CSAITGLAGVYEQFF.

This chain links TRBV2 with TRBJ2-5; possible D gene TRBD2, 6 bases. This CDR3 has 15 amino acids. Germline V gene lookup returns CDR1 SNHLY and CDR2 FYNNEI. Trimming shortened V by 9 bases and J by 4 bases, and 21 bases separated the two germline ends. The CDR3 protein is CASATAGSLGETQYF. CDR3 coding DNA: TGTGCCAGTGCGACAGCGGGCTCCCTCGGAGAGACCCAGTACTTC. Looking up the rest from reference TRBV2 and TRBJ2-5 gives the full variable domain: EPEVTQTPSHQVTQMGQEVILRCVPISNHLYFYWYRQILGQKVEFLVSFYNNEISEKSEIFDDQFSVERPDGSNFTLKIRSTKLEDSAMYFCASATAGSLGETQYFGPGTRLLVL.